This TCR beta chain was captured by sequencing in a study of blood T cell repertoires in COVID-19. This table comes from immunoSEQ multiplex PCR, and its TCRdb copy is limited to in-frame clones, with some not included. The data hold roughly 220,000 clones, with approximately 84% observed a single time. Sample: peripheral blood. This receptor was identified in a woman aged 60-70 years with acute or convalescent COVID-19.

CDR3 in DNA: TGTGCCACCGGTCCTAGGACCTACGAGCAGTACTTC. It is translated as CATGPRTYEQYF. V gene TRBV10-3 combines with J gene TRBJ2-7, with no clear D. Trimming shortened V by 10 bases and J by 2 bases, and 12 bases separated the two germline ends. CDR3 length: 12 residues. The V gene's germline CDR1 is ENHRY and CDR2 SYGVKD.